A selection of T cell receptor beta chains follows, all from one sample in a study of vaccination and CD4 T cells after COVID-19. TCRdb re-called the PCR reads with MiXCR, one entry per CDR3 protein. The sample contains more than 10,000 distinct CDR3 sequences, less than 80% of which appear only once. Antigens of these TCRs are unknown. Sequencing was done on a sample of CD4+ T cells from blood, cultured in vitro. Every receptor here comes from a human donor who had recovered from COVID-19. The CDR3 runs from the conserved cysteine through the conserved F or W. The order of the fields is V gene, J gene, D gene, clone size, CDR3 protein, CDR3 DNA. A D gene is named only where the DNA matches it firmly. Clone size is stated in some rows and not others, as once, few, many or a class when expanded.

v_call: TRBV5-4; j_call: TRBJ1-1; d_call: -; clone_size: few; cdr3_aa: CATRSQEGSEAFF; cdr3_nt: TGTGCCACCAGATCCCAGGAGGGGTCTGAAGCTTTCTTT
v_call: TRBV5-1; j_call: TRBJ2-5; d_call: TRBD2; clone_size: -; cdr3_aa: CASSWTSGRVVKTQYF; cdr3_nt: TGCGCCAGCAGCTGGACTAGCGGGAGGGTCGTGAAGACCCAGTACTTC
v_call: TRBV5-6; j_call: TRBJ1-5; d_call: -; clone_size: few; cdr3_aa: CASSLGGDWSNQPQHF; cdr3_nt: TGTGCCAGCAGCTTGGGAGGGGATTGGAGCAATCAGCCCCAGCATTTT
v_call: TRBV12-3/TRBV12-4; j_call: TRBJ2-1; d_call: -; clone_size: -; cdr3_aa: CASSLNREENEQFF; cdr3_nt: TGTGCCAGCAGTTTAAACAGGGAAGAGAATGAGCAGTTCTTC
v_call: TRBV20-1; j_call: TRBJ1-6; d_call: -; clone_size: -; cdr3_aa: CSALGQADSPLHF; cdr3_nt: TGCAGTGCGCTAGGGCAGGCTGATTCACCCCTCCACTTT
v_call: TRBV2; j_call: TRBJ2-5; d_call: TRBD2; clone_size: -; cdr3_aa: CASSDGDSGSLETQYF; cdr3_nt: TGTGCCAGCAGTGATGGAGATAGCGGGAGCCTAGAGACCCAGTACTTC
v_call: TRBV21-1; j_call: TRBJ2-7; d_call: -; clone_size: -; cdr3_aa: CASSKGGTGGDEQYF; cdr3_nt: TGTGCCAGCAGCAAAGGCGGGACAGGGGGCGACGAGCAGTACTTC
v_call: TRBV30; j_call: TRBJ1-5; d_call: -; clone_size: few; cdr3_aa: CAWSPRVTQPQHF; cdr3_nt: TGTGCCTGGAGTCCCCGGGTCACGCAGCCCCAGCATTTT
v_call: TRBV5-1; j_call: TRBJ2-5; d_call: TRBD2; clone_size: -; cdr3_aa: CASSSREGSETQYF; cdr3_nt: TGCGCCAGCAGCTCCCGGGAGGGTTCAGAGACCCAGTACTTC
v_call: TRBV20-1; j_call: TRBJ2-1; d_call: -; clone_size: few; cdr3_aa: CSARDWRGRNEQFF; cdr3_nt: TGCAGTGCTAGAGATTGGCGAGGAAGGAATGAGCAGTTCTTC
v_call: TRBV4-2; j_call: TRBJ2-2; d_call: -; clone_size: -; cdr3_aa: CASSQALVTGELFF; cdr3_nt: TGTGCCAGCAGCCAAGCACTAGTAACCGGGGAGCTGTTTTTT
v_call: TRBV7-9; j_call: TRBJ1-1; d_call: -; clone_size: once; cdr3_aa: CASSFVGGRKTEAFF; cdr3_nt: TGTGCCAGCAGCTTTGTCGGGGGGCGAAAAACTGAAGCTTTCTTT
v_call: TRBV19; j_call: TRBJ2-5; d_call: -; clone_size: -; cdr3_aa: CASSNGGETQYF; cdr3_nt: TGTGCCAGTAGTAATGGAGGGGAGACCCAGTACTTC
v_call: TRBV5-6; j_call: TRBJ2-7; d_call: -; clone_size: -; cdr3_aa: CASSFSNLTGPRPHF; cdr3_nt: TGTGCCAGCAGCTTTTCGAACCTTACAGGGCCACGTCCCCACTTC
v_call: TRBV7-8; j_call: TRBJ2-5; d_call: -; clone_size: few; cdr3_aa: CASSLATVQETQYF; cdr3_nt: TGTGCCAGCAGCTTAGCGACAGTCCAAGAGACCCAGTACTTC
v_call: TRBV20-1; j_call: TRBJ2-1; d_call: TRBD2; clone_size: -; cdr3_aa: CSAPPSGRDYNEQFF; cdr3_nt: TGCAGTGCACCTCCTAGCGGGAGGGATTACAATGAGCAGTTCTTC
v_call: TRBV24-1; j_call: TRBJ2-2; d_call: -; clone_size: -; cdr3_aa: CATSDPNVVTGELFF; cdr3_nt: TGTGCCACCAGTGATCCAAACGTCGTCACCGGGGAGCTGTTTTTT
v_call: TRBV7-3; j_call: TRBJ2-3; d_call: -; clone_size: -; cdr3_aa: CASSETWGQGTDTQYF; cdr3_nt: TGTGCCAGCAGCGAGACGTGGGGGCAGGGGACAGATACGCAGTATTTT
v_call: TRBV15; j_call: TRBJ2-7; d_call: -; clone_size: few; cdr3_aa: CATSRGEGYEQYF; cdr3_nt: TGTGCCACCAGCAGAGGAGAGGGTTACGAGCAGTACTTC
v_call: TRBV6-5; j_call: TRBJ1-2; d_call: -; clone_size: -; cdr3_aa: CASSFPGEREGNYGYTF; cdr3_nt: TGTGCCAGCAGTTTCCCCGGGGAGAGGGAGGGTAACTATGGCTACACCTTC
v_call: TRBV20-1; j_call: TRBJ2-7; d_call: TRBD1; clone_size: -; cdr3_aa: CSGTGISYEQYF; cdr3_nt: TGCAGTGGGACAGGGATCTCCTACGAGCAGTACTTC
v_call: TRBV24-1; j_call: TRBJ1-1; d_call: -; clone_size: -; cdr3_aa: CATPPGGVNTEAFF; cdr3_nt: TGTGCCACTCCCCCGGGGGGTGTGAACACTGAAGCTTTCTTT
v_call: TRBV12-3/TRBV12-4; j_call: TRBJ1-2; d_call: -; clone_size: few; cdr3_aa: CASSLDHSYYGYTF; cdr3_nt: TGTGCCAGCAGTTTGGATCACAGCTACTATGGCTACACCTTC
v_call: TRBV11-2; j_call: TRBJ2-4; d_call: -; clone_size: few; cdr3_aa: CASSLLRRTGAKNIQYF; cdr3_nt: TGTGCCAGCAGCTTACTCAGAAGAACAGGGGCCAAAAACATTCAGTACTTC
v_call: TRBV19; j_call: TRBJ1-1; d_call: -; clone_size: -; cdr3_aa: CASSIGYLNTEAFF; cdr3_nt: TGTGCCAGTAGTATTGGGTATCTAAACACTGAAGCTTTCTTT